Included here is one TCR beta chain sequence, with context. Its antigen remains unknown. At the DNA level, this CDR3 is encoded by other sequences in the same sample as well. This sample was taken from a study of shared clonotypes between healthy human individuals. Looking at the study overall: A donor's plate count was three for CD4 naive and three for CD4 memory; CD8 naive had two and CD8 memory one.

Cells designated naive CD8 were CD45RO-negative and were positively selected for CCR7, with terminally differentiated effector memory CD45RA+ cells excluded. Healthy adults negative for HIV, lacking recent acute infections or vaccinations, served as donors. Regarding the study as a whole: Investigators collected only blood, and repertoires in tissues likely differ.

The CDR3 has 13 residues. V gave up 2 bases and J gave up 6 bases, with 11 bases separating them. CDR1 is MNHEY and CDR2 is SMNVEV in the germline V gene (reference sequence). Study processing details: ImmunoSEQ supplied junction-only sequences lacking quality scores, so filtering was different. Profiled with immunoSEQ multiplex PCR; TCRdb holds only in-frame clones, not every one. The V and J calls and clone size are taken from that table; D and trimming were inferred from the DNA. This sample has millions of clones, with more than 85% found just once. The V gene is TRBV27, the J gene TRBJ2-7; maybe TRBD1 (5 bases). The material sequenced was naive CD8+ T cells from PBMCs. This TCR derives from a young man in good health. Some clones in this sample may be carry-over from other donors' samples. For the CDR3, the DNA is TGTGCCAGCAGTTTAGGCAGGGCAGGCGAGCAGTACTTC. This encodes CASSLGRAGEQYF.